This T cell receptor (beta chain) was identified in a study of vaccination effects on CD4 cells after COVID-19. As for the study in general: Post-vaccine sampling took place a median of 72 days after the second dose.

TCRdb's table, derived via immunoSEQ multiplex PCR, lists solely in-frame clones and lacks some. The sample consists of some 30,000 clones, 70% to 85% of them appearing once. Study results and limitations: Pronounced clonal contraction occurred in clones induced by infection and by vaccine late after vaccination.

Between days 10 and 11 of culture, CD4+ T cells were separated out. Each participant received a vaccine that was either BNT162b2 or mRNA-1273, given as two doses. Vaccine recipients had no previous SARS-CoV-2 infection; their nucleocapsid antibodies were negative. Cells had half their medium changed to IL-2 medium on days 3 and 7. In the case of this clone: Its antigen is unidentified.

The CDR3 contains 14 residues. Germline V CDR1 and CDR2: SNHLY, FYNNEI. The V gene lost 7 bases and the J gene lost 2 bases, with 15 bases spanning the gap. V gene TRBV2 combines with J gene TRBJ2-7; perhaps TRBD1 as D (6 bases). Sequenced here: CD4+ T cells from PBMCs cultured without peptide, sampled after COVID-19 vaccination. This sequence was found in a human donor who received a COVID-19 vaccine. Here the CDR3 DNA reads TGTGCCAGCACCATCCCAAGGGGGACCTACGAGCAGTACTTC. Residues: CASTIPRGTYEQYF.